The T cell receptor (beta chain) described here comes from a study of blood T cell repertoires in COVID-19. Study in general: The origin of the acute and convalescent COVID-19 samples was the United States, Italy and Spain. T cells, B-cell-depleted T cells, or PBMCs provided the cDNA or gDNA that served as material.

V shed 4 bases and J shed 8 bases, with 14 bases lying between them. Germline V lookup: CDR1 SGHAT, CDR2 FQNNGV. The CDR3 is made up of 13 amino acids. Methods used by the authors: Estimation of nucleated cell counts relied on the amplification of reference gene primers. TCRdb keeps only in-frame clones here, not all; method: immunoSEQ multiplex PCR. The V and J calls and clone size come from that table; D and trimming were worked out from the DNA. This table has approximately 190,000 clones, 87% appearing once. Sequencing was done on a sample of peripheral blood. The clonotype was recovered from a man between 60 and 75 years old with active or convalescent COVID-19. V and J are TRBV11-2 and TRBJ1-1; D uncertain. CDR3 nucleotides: TGTGCCAGCAGCTACAAATCCAGGTTCGAAGCTTTCTTT. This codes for CASSYKSRFEAFF.